The entry below gives a single T cell receptor (beta chain) sequence along with its context. TCRdb keeps only in-frame clones here, not all; method: immunoSEQ multiplex PCR. The sample yields about 51,000 clones, less than 90% seen once. This entry is derived from a study of T cell clones after liver transplantation. Trimming took 1 base from V and 7 from J, leaving 7 bases between them. This CDR3 contains 12 residues. Germline-derived CDR1 and CDR2 are MNHNS and SASEGT. The TCR comes from a human patient who received a liver transplant. Some T cells may be the graft donor's. The genes are TRBV6-1 and TRBJ1-2; D not resolved. Sequenced here: CD8+ T cells from blood, sampled 12 months after liver transplant. This CDR3 reads CASSEVEAGYTF. CDR3 sequence (DNA): TGTGCCAGCAGTGAAGTTGAAGCTGGCTACACCTTC.